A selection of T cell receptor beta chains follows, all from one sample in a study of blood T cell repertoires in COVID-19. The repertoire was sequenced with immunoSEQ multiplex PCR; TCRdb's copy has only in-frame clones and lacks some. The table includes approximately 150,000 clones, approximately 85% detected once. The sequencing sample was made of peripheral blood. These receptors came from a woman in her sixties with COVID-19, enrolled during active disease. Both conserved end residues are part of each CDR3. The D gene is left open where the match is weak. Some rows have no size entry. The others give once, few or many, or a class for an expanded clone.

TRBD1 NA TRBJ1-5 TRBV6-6 TGTGCCAGCAGTCCCACGGTAATCACCGGGACAGGGGGAACCCAGCCCCAGCATTTT CASSPTVITGTGGTQPQHF
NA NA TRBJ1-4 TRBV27 TGTGCCAGCAAATTTGCGGGTGATGAAAAACTGTTTTTT CASKFAGDEKLFF
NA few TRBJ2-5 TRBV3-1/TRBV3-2 TGTGCCAGCAGCCCTCAACCAGGTCCGGAGACCCAGTACTTC CASSPQPGPETQYF
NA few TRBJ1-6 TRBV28 TGTGCCAGTTCGACGGCCGGAGGTTCACCCCTCCACTTT CASSTAGGSPLHF
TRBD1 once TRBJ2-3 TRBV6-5 TGTGCCAGCAGCTGGACAGGGGCCACAGATACGCAGTATTTT CASSWTGATDTQYF
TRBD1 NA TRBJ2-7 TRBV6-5 TGTGCCAGCCCTGCGGGACAGGGGGCAGGTGAGCAGTACTTC CASPAGQGAGEQYF
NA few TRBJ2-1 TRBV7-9 TGTGCCAGCACCCCGCGGGCTTCCCACACATACAATGAGCAGTTCTTC CASTPRASHTYNEQFF
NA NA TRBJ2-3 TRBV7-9 TGTGCCAGCAGCTCGACGGGGAATACAGATACGCAGTATTTT CASSSTGNTDTQYF
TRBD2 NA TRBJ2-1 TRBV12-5 TGTGCTAGTGGTTCCGGGACTAGCGGGGGAGGTTACAATGAGCAGTTCTTC CASGSGTSGGGYNEQFF
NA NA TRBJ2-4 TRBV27 TGTGCCAGCAGTTTGGGCTCAGCCAAAAACATTCAGTACTTC CASSLGSAKNIQYF
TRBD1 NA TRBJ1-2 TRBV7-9 TGTGCCAGCAGCCAGACAGGGGGCAATCGAGGTTCCGACTATGGCTACACCTTC CASSQTGGNRGSDYGYTF
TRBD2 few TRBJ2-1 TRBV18 TGTGCCAGCTCAACCGGGACTAGCGGGTACACGAACCCAACCGAGCAGTTCTTC CASSTGTSGYTNPTEQFF
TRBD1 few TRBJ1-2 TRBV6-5 TGTGCCAGTCGAAAAGGGGGCCTAGATGGCTACACCTTC CASRKGGLDGYTF
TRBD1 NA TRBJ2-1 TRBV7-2 TGTGCCAGCAGCTGGGGAGGGACAGGGAGAAATGAGCAGTTCTTC CASSWGGTGRNEQFF
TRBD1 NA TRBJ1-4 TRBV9 TGTGCCAGCAGCGTAGGAGACAGGGGGAGGGCGGAAAAACTGTTTTTT CASSVGDRGRAEKLFF
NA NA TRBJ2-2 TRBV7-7 TGTGCTAGCAGCCGCGTCAAAGCGTCGAACACCGGGGAGCTGTTTTTT CASSRVKASNTGELFF
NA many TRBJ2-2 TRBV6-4 TGTGCCAGAGAGGTCGGGGGGCTGAGGGAGCTGTTTTTT CAREVGGLRELFF
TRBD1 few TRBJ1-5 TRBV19 TGTGCCAGTAGTATCGGACAGGGCCCTCAGCCCCAGCATTTT CASSIGQGPQPQHF
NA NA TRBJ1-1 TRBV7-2 TGTGCCACGTCTTACACAAGGGGCACTGAAGCTTTCTTT CATSYTRGTEAFF
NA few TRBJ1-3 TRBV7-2 TGTGCCAGCAGCCCTGAGGTGTTCTCTGGAAACACCATATATTTT CASSPEVFSGNTIYF
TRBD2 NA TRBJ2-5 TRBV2 TGTGCCAGTGTATTAGGACTAGCGAAAGAGACCCAGTACTTC CASVLGLAKETQYF
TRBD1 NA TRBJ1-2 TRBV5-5 TGTGCCAGCAGCTTGGAACAGGGGGAACACTATGGCTACACCTTC CASSLEQGEHYGYTF
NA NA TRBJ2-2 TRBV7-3 TGTGCCAGCAGCTTAGGGCCAGTCGGGGAGCTGTTTTTT CASSLGPVGELFF
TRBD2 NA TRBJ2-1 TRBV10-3 TGTGCCATCAGTGAAGCGGGACTAGCGGGGGGGTTATCCTACAATGAGCAGTTCTTC CAISEAGLAGGLSYNEQFF
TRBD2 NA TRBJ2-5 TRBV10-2 TGCGCCAGCAGCGGGGGGGCCGGAGAGACCCAGTACTTC CASSGGAGETQYF
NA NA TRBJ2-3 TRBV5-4 TGTGCCAGCAGCTCGACAGGAGACACAGATACGCAGTATTTT CASSSTGDTDTQYF
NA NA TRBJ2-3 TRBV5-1 TGCGCCAGCACCTTTTCTAGCGTCGCAGATACGCAGTATTTT CASTFSSVADTQYF
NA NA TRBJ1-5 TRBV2 TGTGCCAGCAGTGAACAGAGCAATCAGCCCCAGCATTTT CASSEQSNQPQHF
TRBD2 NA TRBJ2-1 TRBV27 TGTGCCAGCAGGCTTACTAGCGGGAGTGGCAATGAGCAGTTCTTC CASRLTSGSGNEQFF
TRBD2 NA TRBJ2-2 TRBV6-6 TGTGCCAGCAGTACTTCTTCGCGGGGGGGCGACGGGGAGCTGTTTTTT CASSTSSRGGDGELFF
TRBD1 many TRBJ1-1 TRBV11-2 TGTGCCAGCAGCTTAGGGCAGGGGGTATCTGAAGCTTTCTTT CASSLGQGVSEAFF
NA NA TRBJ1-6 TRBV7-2 TGTGCCAGCAGAAGCTTGGACTTACCCCTCCACTTT CASRSLDLPLHF
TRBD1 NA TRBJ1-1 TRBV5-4 TGTGCCAGCAGCTCCCCACAGGGGGCGCGGGACACTGAAGCTTTCTTT CASSSPQGARDTEAFF
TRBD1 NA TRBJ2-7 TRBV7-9 TGTGCCAGCAGCGCCGGACAGGGAAGTCGGTACGAGCAGTACTTC CASSAGQGSRYEQYF
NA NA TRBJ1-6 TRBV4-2 TGTGCCAGCAGCCAAGTAGGGCGGGGGAATTCACCCCTCCACTTT CASSQVGRGNSPLHF
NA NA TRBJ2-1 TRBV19 TGTGCCAGTAGTATAGATGGCAGGGACTACAATGAGCAGTTCTTC CASSIDGRDYNEQFF
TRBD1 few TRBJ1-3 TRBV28 TGTGCCAGCAGTGACCCCAGGGGGGCTGGAAACACCATATATTTT CASSDPRGAGNTIYF
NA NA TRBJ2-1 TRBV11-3 TGTGCCAGCAGCTTAGGGGGCCGCGGGAACGATGAGCAGTTCTTC CASSLGGRGNDEQFF
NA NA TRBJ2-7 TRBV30 TGTGCCTGGGCCCTCGACAGAAACTACGAGCAGTACTTC CAWALDRNYEQYF
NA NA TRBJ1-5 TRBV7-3 TGTGCCAGCAGCTTTACGACTGTAAATAGCAATCAGCCCCAGCATTTT CASSFTTVNSNQPQHF
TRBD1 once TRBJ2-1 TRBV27 TGTGCCAGCAGTCTTAGGGGGGACAGGGTCTACAATGAGCAGTTCTTC CASSLRGDRVYNEQFF
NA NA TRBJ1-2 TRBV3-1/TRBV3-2 TGTGCCAGCAGCCAAGACCCTGGGAGTGTGGGGGGTCGGCTTGGCTACACCTTC CASSQDPGSVGGRLGYTF
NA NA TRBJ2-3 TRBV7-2 TGTGCCAGCAGCCATAATCGCGGCGCAGATACGCAGTATTTT CASSHNRGADTQYF
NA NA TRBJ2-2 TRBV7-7 TGTGCTAGCAGCCGGACAGCACCGAACACCGGGGAGCTGTTTTTT CASSRTAPNTGELFF
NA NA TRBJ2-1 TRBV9 TGTGCCAGCAGCGGGGGCGGGGCTGATGAGCAGTTCTTC CASSGGGADEQFF
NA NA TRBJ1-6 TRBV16 TGTGCCAGCAGGCCTAGCTCCTATAATTCACCCCTCCACTTT CASRPSSYNSPLHF
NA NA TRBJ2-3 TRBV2 TGTGCCAGCTACGGAGGGGGCCGTTCTAGCACAGATACGCAGTATTTT CASYGGGRSSTDTQYF
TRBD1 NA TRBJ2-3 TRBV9 TGTGCCAGCAGCCAGACAGGGGCCGCCAGCACAGATACGCAGTATTTT CASSQTGAASTDTQYF
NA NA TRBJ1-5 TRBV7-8 TGTGCCAGCAGCAATGACAACAATCAGCCCCAGCATTTT CASSNDNNQPQHF
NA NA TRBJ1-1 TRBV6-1 TGTGCCAGCAGTGAAGCGTGGCAGGGGCCTGAAGCTTTCTTT CASSEAWQGPEAFF